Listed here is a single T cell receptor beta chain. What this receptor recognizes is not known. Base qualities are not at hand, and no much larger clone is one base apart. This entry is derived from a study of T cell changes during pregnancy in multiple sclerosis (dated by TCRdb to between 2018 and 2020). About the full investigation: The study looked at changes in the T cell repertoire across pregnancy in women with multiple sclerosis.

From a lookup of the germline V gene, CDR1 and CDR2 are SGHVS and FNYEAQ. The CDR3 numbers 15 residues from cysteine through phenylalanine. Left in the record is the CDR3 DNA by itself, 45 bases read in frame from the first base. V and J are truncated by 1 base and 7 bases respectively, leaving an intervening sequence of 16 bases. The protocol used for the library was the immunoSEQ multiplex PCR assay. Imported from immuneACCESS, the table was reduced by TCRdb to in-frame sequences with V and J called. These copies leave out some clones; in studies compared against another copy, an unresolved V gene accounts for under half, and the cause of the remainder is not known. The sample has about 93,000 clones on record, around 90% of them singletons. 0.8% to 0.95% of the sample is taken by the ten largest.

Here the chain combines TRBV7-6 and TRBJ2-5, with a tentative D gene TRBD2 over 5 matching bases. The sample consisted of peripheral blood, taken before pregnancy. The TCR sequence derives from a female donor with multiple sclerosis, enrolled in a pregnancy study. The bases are TGTGCCAGCAGCTTAGACCGGCGACTAAGCGGGACCCAGTACTTC. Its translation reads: CASSLDRRLSGTQYF.